This T cell receptor (beta chain) comes out of a study of molecular identifiers for immune sequencing clone quantification (dated by TCRdb to the late 2010s). For the study in its entirety: For a replicate experiment, RNA from approximately 20,000 or 100,000 naive CD8 T cells was divided into five aliquots, of which four were sequenced. The study was a methods study using CD8 T cells to benchmark molecular-identifier clustering-based TCR repertoire sequencing (MIDCIRS) and TCR RNA copy counting.

On the study overall, not on this receptor specifically: Spiked-in Jurkat TCR RNA (10 copies' worth), which is not part of the donor repertoire, was contained in the naive libraries. Without barcode sub-clustering, chimeric consensus sequences inflated TCR diversity; chimeras reached as high as 47%. Clones above 20 RNA copies held over 98% of molecules in CMV-specific effector cells but under 1% in naive cells. Spiked-in Jurkat TCR RNA equal to a single cell's worth was reported to be detectable even within 1,100,000 naive CD8 T cells. Identical TCR molecules sharing a barcode could cause highly expanded clone sizes to be underestimated. Modeling estimated about three recovered TCR RNA copies per cell, compared with about 10 by digital PCR, which implies roughly 27% capture efficiency.

Libraries of naive CD8 T cells were built from approximately 20,000 to 1,000,000 sorted cells, with 10%, 30% or 50% of the purified RNA used. Naive CD8 T cells, defined as CD8+CD4-CCR7+CD45RA+, were FACS-sorted into RLT Plus buffer on a BD FACSAria II. Detection sensitivity was tested by spiking Jurkat RNA equal to approximately 9 TCR copies' worth into samples containing 20,000-1,000,000 naive CD8 T cells. CD8 T cells were enriched using RosetteSep CD8+ T Cell Enrichment Cocktail and Ficoll-Paque, and the enriched cells then underwent ACK red cell lysis. Preparation of the library involved PCR. Data came from an Illumina HiSeq 4000. Bulk TCR libraries were generated as previously described, with the TCR primers listed in Table S5 used. Total RNA was purified with the Qiagen AllPrep DNA/RNA kit. Reads from multiple sequencing runs of the same library were pooled before analysis. As for the original processing: Reads were retained only if the reads had an exact TCR constant sequence, and the retained reads were trimmed to 150 nt and grouped according to their 12-nt molecular barcodes. Reads within each barcode group were sub-clustered using a 15% Levenshtein threshold, and quality-weighted consensus sequences were constructed for each RNA molecule. Non-functional sequences were filtered out, along with any lower-count sequence sitting one edit away from another sequence. Barcode sub-clusters with fewer than 20% of the maximum read count were removed, based on fitting two negative binomial distributions. The raw public data were reprocessed by TCRdb itself: fastp quality trimming at Q25, MiXCR clonotype calling, in-frame beta chains only. Rows merge per CDR3 protein into single entries with the most common DNA and genes. These V and J calls are TCRdb output, not the study's own analysis. Here the sample has 350,000 or so distinct CDR3 sequences; about a fifth occur a single time. The leading ten clones occupy 0.75% to 0.85% of the sample.

This clonotype was observed a handful of times. This clone's antigen is unknown. No base qualities exist here, and no much larger clone lies one base off it. From cysteine to phenylalanine, the CDR3 is 14 amino acids long. Of all the DNA, just the CDR3 is kept, 42 bases in frame from base 1. Reading the germline V gene (reference sequence) gives CDR1 MNHEY and CDR2 SMNVEV. Here V drops 4 bases and J drops 5 bases, and the junction holds 6 bases not matched to any gene. In this chain, TRBV27 is recombined with TRBJ1-1; a stretch of 8 junction bases matches TRBD1. The sequence was collected from a human donor in good health. Some libraries in this study had Jurkat cell RNA spiked in. The specimen was naive CD8+ T cells from blood, with Jurkat cell RNA spiked in. The cell subset or site label here, explained by the study, means: FACS-sorted CD8+CD4-CCR7+CD45RA+ naive T cells. The CDR3 protein sequence reads: CASSSRTGWTEAFF. The DNA is as follows: TGTGCCAGCAGTTCACGGACAGGGTGGACTGAAGCTTTCTTT.